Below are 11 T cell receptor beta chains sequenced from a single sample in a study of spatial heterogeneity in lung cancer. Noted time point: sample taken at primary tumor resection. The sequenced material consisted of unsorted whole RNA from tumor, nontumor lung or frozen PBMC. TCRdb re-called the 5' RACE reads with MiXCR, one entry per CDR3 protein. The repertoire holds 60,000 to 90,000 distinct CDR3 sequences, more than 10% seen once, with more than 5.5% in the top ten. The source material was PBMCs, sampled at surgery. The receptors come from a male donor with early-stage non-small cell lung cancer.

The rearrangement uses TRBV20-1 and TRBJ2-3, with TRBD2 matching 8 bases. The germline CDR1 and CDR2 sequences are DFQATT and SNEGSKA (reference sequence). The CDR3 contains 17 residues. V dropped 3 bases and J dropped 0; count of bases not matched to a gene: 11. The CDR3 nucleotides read TGCAGTGCTAGCTGGGCGGGAGCTAGCGGGAGCACAGATACGCAGTATTTT. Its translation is CSASWAGASGSTDTQYF.

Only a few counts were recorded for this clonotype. CDR3 residues: CASSYGLRSNTGELFF. The CDR3 nucleotides read TGCGCCAGCAGCTACGGACTCCGGTCTAACACCGGGGAGCTGTTTTTT. This chain links TRBV5-1 with TRBJ2-2, with D perhaps matching TRBD2 (5 bases). Trimming cost V 3 bases and J 2 bases, with 14 bases left between them. CDR3 length: 16 residues. Germline V gene data show CDR1 as SGHRS and CDR2 as YFSETQ.

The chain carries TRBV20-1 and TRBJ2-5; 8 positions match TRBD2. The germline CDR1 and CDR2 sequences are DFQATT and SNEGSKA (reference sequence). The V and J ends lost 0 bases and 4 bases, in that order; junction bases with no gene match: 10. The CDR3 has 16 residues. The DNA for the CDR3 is TGCAGTGCTAGAGATATCGGGAGGGCCACAGGAGAGACCCAGTACTTC. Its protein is CSARDIGRATGETQYF.

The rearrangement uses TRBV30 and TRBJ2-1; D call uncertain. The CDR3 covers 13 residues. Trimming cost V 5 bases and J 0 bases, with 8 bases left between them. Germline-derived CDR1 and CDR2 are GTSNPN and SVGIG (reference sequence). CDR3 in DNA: TGTGCCTGGCTGAAGGGCTCCTACAATGAGCAGTTCTTC. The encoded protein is CAWLKGSYNEQFF. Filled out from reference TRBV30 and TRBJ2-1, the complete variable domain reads SQTIHQWPATLVQPVGSPLSLECTVEGTSNPNLYWYRQAAGRGLQLLFYSVGIGQISSEVPQNLSASRPQDRQFILSSKKLLLSDSGFYLCAWLKGSYNEQFFGPGTRLTVL.

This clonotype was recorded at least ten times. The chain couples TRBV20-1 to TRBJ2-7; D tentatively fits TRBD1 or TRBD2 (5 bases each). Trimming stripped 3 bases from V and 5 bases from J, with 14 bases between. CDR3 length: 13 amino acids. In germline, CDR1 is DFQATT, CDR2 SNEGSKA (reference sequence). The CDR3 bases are TGCAGTGCTAGCGGGACCATTGAGAACGAGCAGTACTTC. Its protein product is CSASGTIENEQYF.

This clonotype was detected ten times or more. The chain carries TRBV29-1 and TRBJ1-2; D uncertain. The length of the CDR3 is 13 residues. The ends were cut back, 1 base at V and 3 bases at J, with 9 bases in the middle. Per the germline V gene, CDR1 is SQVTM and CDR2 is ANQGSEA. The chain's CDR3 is CSVEVGSYYGYTF. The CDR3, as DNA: TGCAGCGTTGAAGTTGGATCCTACTATGGCTACACCTTC.

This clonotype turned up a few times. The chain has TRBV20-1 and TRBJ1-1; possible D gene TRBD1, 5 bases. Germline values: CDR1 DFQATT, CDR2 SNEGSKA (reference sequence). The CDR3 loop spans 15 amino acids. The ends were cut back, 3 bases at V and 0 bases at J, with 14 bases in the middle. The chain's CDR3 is CSASSSGAVNTEAFF. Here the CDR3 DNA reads TGCAGTGCTAGTTCGAGCGGGGCGGTGAACACTGAAGCTTTCTTT.

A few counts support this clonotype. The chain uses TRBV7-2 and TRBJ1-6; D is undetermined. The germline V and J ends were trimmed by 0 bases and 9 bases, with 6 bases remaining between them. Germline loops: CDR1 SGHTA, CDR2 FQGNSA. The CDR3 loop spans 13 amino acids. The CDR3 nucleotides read TGTGCCAGCAGCTTAGCGGAAGGTTCACCCCTCCACTTT. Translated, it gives CASSLAEGSPLHF.

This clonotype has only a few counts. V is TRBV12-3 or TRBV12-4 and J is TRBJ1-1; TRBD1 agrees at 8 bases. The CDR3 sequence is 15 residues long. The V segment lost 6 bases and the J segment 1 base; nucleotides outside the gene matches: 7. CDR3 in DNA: TGTGCCAGCAGCCGTCCCGGGACAGGGAACACTGAAGCTTTCTTT. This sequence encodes CASSRPGTGNTEAFF.

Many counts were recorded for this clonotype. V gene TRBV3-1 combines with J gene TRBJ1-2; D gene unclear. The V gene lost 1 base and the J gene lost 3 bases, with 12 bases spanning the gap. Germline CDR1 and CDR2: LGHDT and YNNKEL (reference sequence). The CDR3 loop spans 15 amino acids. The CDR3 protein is CASSQGARPDYGYTF. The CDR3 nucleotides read TGTGCCAGCAGCCAAGGAGCCCGGCCGGACTATGGCTACACCTTC.

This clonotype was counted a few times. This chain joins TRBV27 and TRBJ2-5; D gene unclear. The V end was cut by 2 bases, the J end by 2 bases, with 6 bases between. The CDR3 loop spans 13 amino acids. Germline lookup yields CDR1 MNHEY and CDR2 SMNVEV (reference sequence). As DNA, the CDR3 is TGTGCCAGCAGTTTAACAGCTCAAGAGACCCAGTACTTC. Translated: CASSLTAQETQYF.